The 22 T cell receptor beta chains presented below share a single source sample, sequenced in a study of T cell repertoires in cytomegalovirus infection. TCRdb ran MiXCR on the reads and lists one entry per CDR3 protein. Of fewer than 130,000 distinct CDR3 sequences in the sample, under 50% are singletons; the top ten hold about 76%. These receptors are not linked to any known antigen. This material consisted of CD8+ T cells from cultured PBMCs, taken from culture after CMV antigen stimulation. All receptors come from a human donor in good health (CMV status not recorded). Some clones in this sample may be carry-over from other donors' samples.

This clonotype was recorded only once. V usage is TRBV2 and J usage is TRBJ2-5, with D unresolved. The CDR3 has 16 residues. CDR1 and CDR2 from the germline V gene are SNHLY and FYNNEI. Deletions cut 1 base from V and 5 bases from J, with 17 bases between. CDR3 loop: CASSEEGSVRWETQYF. CDR3 DNA: TGTGCCAGCAGTGAAGAAGGGTCGGTCCGATGGGAGACCCAGTACTTC.

Concerning this clonotype: This may be a read error: a much more frequent sequence differs by one nucleotide. This chain links TRBV7-2 with TRBJ2-1; TRBD2 matches 11 bases. The CDR3 is 15 residues long. Germline CDR1 SGHTA, CDR2 FQGNSA. CDR3 bases: TGTGCCACCAGCTTGACTAGCGGGGTCGCCAATGAGCAGTTCTTC. Protein sequence: CATSLTSGVANEQFF.

This clonotype has a handful of counts. The chain couples TRBV7-6 to TRBJ1-2; D may be TRBD1 (5 bases). Germline-derived CDR1 and CDR2 are SGHVS and FNYEAQ. The CDR3 covers 13 residues. Trimming took 3 bases from V and 4 from J, leaving 9 bases between them. The CDR3 sequence is CASSFPGTYGYTF. CDR3 coding DNA: TGTGCCAGCAGCTTCCCAGGGACCTATGGCTACACCTTC. The whole variable domain, filled in from reference TRBV7-6 and TRBJ1-2, reads GAGVSQSPRYKVTKRGQDVALRCDPISGHVSLYWYRQALGQGPEFLTYFNYEAQQDKSGLPNDRFSAERPEGSISTLTIQRTEQRDSAMYRCASSFPGTYGYTFGSGTRLTVV.

The genes are TRBV7-6 and TRBJ2-3, with D hard to call. V was cut by 6 bases and J by 0 bases, with 13 bases left in between. In germline, CDR1 is SGHVS, CDR2 FNYEAQ. This CDR3 is 15 amino acids long. The CDR3 bases are TGTGCCAGCAGTCCGCCCGGTTCCAGCACAGATACGCAGTATTTT. This gives the protein CASSPPGSSTDTQYF.

The V gene is TRBV20-1, the J gene TRBJ1-2; TRBD1 matches at 7 bases. This CDR3 contains 16 residues. V gave up 1 base and J gave up 6 bases; unmatched junction bases: 14. Germline V gives CDR1 DFQATT, CDR2 SNEGSKA (reference sequence). The CDR3 nucleotides are TGCAGTGCTAGAGCTTTACAGGGGAGAGGGTCTGATGGCTACACCTTC. Protein sequence: CSARALQGRGSDGYTF.

The rearrangement joins TRBV6-1 to TRBJ2-2; no firm D call. Per the germline V gene, CDR1 is MNHNS and CDR2 is SASEGT. The CDR3 covers 15 residues. Trimming stripped 7 bases from V and 0 bases from J, with 12 bases between. For the CDR3, the DNA is TGTGCCAGCAAGATCGGTGCTGCGAACACCGGGGAGCTGTTTTTT. It encodes CASKIGAANTGELFF.

The chain couples TRBV7-8 to TRBJ1-5, with 9 nucleotides matching TRBD1. CDR1 and CDR2 (germline): SGHVS, FQNEAQ. V shed 5 bases, J shed 1 base, and the junction held 9 bases outside the gene matches. The length of the CDR3 is 17 residues. The CDR3 protein is CASSLWDRVTSNQPQHF. CDR3 coding DNA: TGTGCCAGCAGCCTCTGGGACAGGGTAACAAGCAATCAGCCCCAGCATTTT. Filled out from reference TRBV7-8 and TRBJ1-5, the complete variable domain reads GAGVSQSPRYKVAKRGQDVALRCDPISGHVSLFWYQQALGQGPEFLTYFQNEAQLDKSGLPSDRFFAERPEGSVSTLKIQRTQQEDSAVYLCASSLWDRVTSNQPQHFGDGTRLSIL.

The V gene is TRBV6-6, the J gene TRBJ1-1; D might be TRBD1 (5 bases). CDR1 and CDR2 (germline): MNHNY, SVGAGI (reference sequence). V lost 2 bases and J lost 2, with 9 bases in between. The CDR3 sequence is 14 residues long. The CDR3 DNA sequence: TGTGCCAGCAGTTACGGGGGAGGTAACACTGAAGCTTTCTTT. Residues: CASSYGGGNTEAFF.

This clonotype occurred a few times. The J gene is TRBJ2-2, the V gene TRBV28, with 12 bases lining up with TRBD2. The CDR3 totals 20 residues. The germline gives CDR1 MDHEN, CDR2 SYDVKM. J gave up 1 base and V 0 bases, and 9 bases lay outside the gene matches. The CDR3 DNA reads as TGTGCCAGCAGTTTATGGGCGTCTAGCGGGGGGGACTTGAACACCGGGGAGCTGTTTTTT. Translated, it gives CASSLWASSGGDLNTGELFF.

This clonotype appeared a single time. V usage is TRBV2 and J usage is TRBJ1-1; maybe TRBD1 (5 bases). The CDR3 consists of 10 residues. The germline V gene has CDR1 SNHLY and CDR2 FYNNEI. V lost 8 bases, J lost 7 bases, and 8 bases lay in between. The CDR3 DNA is TGTGCCAGCCTGGGGGTTGAAGCTTTCTTT. Its translation: CASLGVEAFF.

This sequence joins TRBV19 and TRBJ2-3, with TRBD2 identical over 11 bases. The junction had 3 bases not matched to a gene; V was cut back by 3 bases and J by 1 base. Per germline, CDR1 LNHDA and CDR2 SQIVND (reference sequence). This CDR3 has 16 residues. The CDR3 is CASSIPGLAGTDTQYF. The CDR3 DNA reads TGTGCCAGTAGTATCCCGGGACTAGCGGGCACAGATACGCAGTATTTT.

This clonotype was seen only once. The J gene is TRBJ2-1, the V gene TRBV29-1; the D call may be TRBD1 or TRBD2 (5 bases each). The CDR3 is made up of 13 amino acids. Germline values: CDR1 SQVTM, CDR2 ANQGSEA. The V and J ends lost 1 base and 4 bases respectively, with 8 bases between them. The CDR3 sequence: CSVEGGSYNEQFF. CDR3 bases: TGCAGCGTTGAAGGGGGGTCGTACAATGAGCAGTTCTTC.

The V and J genes are TRBV6-6 and TRBJ1-1, with D possibly being TRBD1 (6 bases). The CDR3 spans 15 residues. Trimming left V 2 bases short and J 3 bases short, with 13 bases between. Germline values: CDR1 MNHNY, CDR2 SVGAGI (reference sequence). CDR3 residues: CASSYPGELDTEAFF. The CDR3 DNA reads TGTGCCAGCAGTTACCCAGGGGAATTGGACACTGAAGCTTTCTTT.

The chain is built from TRBV9 and TRBJ2-7; the match to TRBD1 covers 8 bases. J was trimmed by 2 bases and V by 0 bases; bases with no gene match: 4. The CDR3 is 15 amino acids. Germline V gene lookup returns CDR1 SGDLS and CDR2 YYNGEE. CDR3 sequence: CASSVGTGGTYEQYF. The CDR3 coding sequence is TGTGCCAGCAGCGTAGGTACAGGGGGTACCTACGAGCAGTACTTC.

This clonotype was seen a handful of times. The chain is built from TRBV7-9 and TRBJ2-7; the D call may be TRBD1 or TRBD2 (5 bases each). The V gene lost 3 bases and the J gene lost 7 bases, with 13 bases spanning the gap. Germline V gene data show CDR1 as SEHNR and CDR2 as FQNEAQ (reference sequence). CDR3 length: 13 residues. As DNA, the CDR3 is TGTGCCAGCAGCTTGGGACGACTGAATGAGCAGTACTTC. Translation gives CASSLGRLNEQYF.

This clonotype was recorded many times. V is TRBV20-1 and J is TRBJ2-3; TRBD1 might be the D (6 bases). Trimming cost V 7 bases and J 6 bases, with 26 bases left between them. CDR1 and CDR2 (germline): DFQATT, SNEGSKA (reference sequence). This CDR3 has 16 amino acids. The CDR3 protein is CSVERETGPSWDTQYF. CDR3 in DNA: TGCAGTGTTGAGCGCGAGACAGGCCCATCATGGGATACGCAGTATTTT.

This clonotype came up many times. The chain is built from TRBV27 and TRBJ1-6, with 8 nucleotides matching TRBD1. V was pared by 4 bases and J by 6 bases, with 2 bases of the junction left unmatched. The CDR3 sequence is 14 residues long. The V gene's germline CDR1 is MNHEY and CDR2 SMNVEV (reference sequence). The CDR3 DNA reads TGTGCCAGCAGTTCAGGGGGCTTTAATTCACCCCTCCACTTT. Protein sequence: CASSSGGFNSPLHF.

This clonotype has only a few counts. The chain links TRBV4-1 to TRBJ2-1; D is unresolved. The germline CDR1 and CDR2 sequences are MGHRA and YSYEKL. With 1 base removed from V and 1 base from J, the gap between germline ends came to 8 bases. This CDR3 comprises 15 residues. CDR3 nucleotides: TGCGCCAGCAGCCAAGGTCTTATTTCCTACAATGAGCAGTTCTTC. It translates to CASSQGLISYNEQFF.

This clonotype was counted ten times or more. V is TRBV4-1 and J is TRBJ2-2, with D maybe TRBD1 (5 bases). V dropped 0 bases and J dropped 1 base, with 9 bases sitting between them. Germline V CDR1 and CDR2: MGHRA, YSYEKL. The CDR3 has 16 residues. The CDR3 region is CASSQDNRRNTGELFF. The CDR3 nucleotides read TGCGCCAGCAGCCAAGATAACAGGAGGAACACCGGGGAGCTGTTTTTT.

This rearrangement joins TRBV7-3 to TRBJ2-3, with 8 bases that match TRBD2. The CDR3 has 16 amino acids. Germline trimming cut 3 bases from V and 2 bases from J; bases unmatched to any gene: 7. Germline CDR1 SGHTA, CDR2 FQGTGA. CDR3: CASSLGAGDYTDTQYF. In DNA form, the CDR3 reads TGTGCCAGCAGCTTGGGAGCGGGGGACTACACAGATACGCAGTATTTT.

This chain links TRBV6-1 with TRBJ1-1; D is unclear. V lost 5 bases and J lost 0, with 10 bases in between. The CDR3 loop spans 14 amino acids. Germline loops: CDR1 MNHNS, CDR2 SASEGT. The CDR3 here is CASSRVLVNTEAFF. The CDR3 nucleotides read TGTGCCAGCAGTAGGGTTCTAGTGAACACTGAAGCTTTCTTT.

This clonotype occurred many times. The gene calls are TRBV11-3 and TRBJ2-3, with 14 bases matching TRBD2. Germline V gives CDR1 SGHNT, CDR2 YENEEA. Trimming cost V 4 bases and J 5 bases; bases outside gene matches: 8. The CDR3 length is 17 residues. The CDR3 is CASSSRLAGGLGDTQYF. CDR3 in DNA: TGTGCCAGCAGCTCCAGACTAGCGGGGGGGCTGGGAGATACGCAGTATTTT. Complete variable domain (other parts from reference TRBV11-3 and TRBJ2-3): EAGVVQSPRYKIIEKKQPVAFWCNPISGHNTLYWYLQNLGQGPELLIRYENEEAVDDSQLPKDRFSAERLKGVDSTLKIQPAELGDSAVYLCASSSRLAGGLGDTQYFGPGTRLTVL.